The clone carrying this TCR beta chain has at least ten counts. What it binds is unknown. Germline CDR1 reads MDHEN; CDR2 reads SYDVKM. V lost 6 bases and J lost 1, with 9 bases in between. This CDR3 has 14 residues. For Graves' hyperthyroidism to be stable, ophthalmopathy could not progress within 18 months. Orbital computed tomography and thyroid ultrasound, together with serum TRAb and thyroxine and clinical symptoms, were used for diagnoses. The data were taken from a study of T cells in Graves' hyperthyroidism and ophthalmopathy. Overall study results and limits: Ophthalmopathy stood apart from stable hyperthyroidism in a 13 V-J model. Ophthalmopathy was model-predicted a median about 7.1 months pre-onset.

Authors of the study amplified TCR beta CDR3 regions from RNA transcripts. A first-round RT-PCR of the TCR CDR3 used the HTBI primer set. Via MiXCR, TCRdb re-called the multiplex PCR reads, giving one row per CDR3 protein. The sample yields 250,000 to 300,000 distinct CDR3 sequences, roughly 15% seen once. This rearrangement joins TRBV28 to TRBJ2-2, with D uncertain. This TCR was recovered from a woman between 40 and 55 years old with Graves' hyperthyroidism. Sequencing used blood. For the CDR3, the DNA is TGTGCCAGCAGACTGACTGGGAACACCGGGGAGCTGTTTTTT. Protein sequence: CASRLTGNTGELFF.